One sample yielded the 32 T cell receptor beta chains listed below, sequenced in a study of T cell responses to AZD1222 COVID-19 vaccine. The assay was immunoSEQ multiplex PCR, and TCRdb's table has in-frame clones only and misses some. The table includes under 200,000 clones, 92% detected once. Sequenced material: peripheral blood, taken 28 days after the second AZD1222 dose. The origin of the receptors is an adult who received the AZD1222 COVID-19 vaccine.

The chain carries TRBV30 and TRBJ2-3; D is possibly TRBD2 (6 bases). V lost 2 bases and J 5 bases, leaving 17 bases between the germline ends. This CDR3 has 15 amino acids. Germline V gene sequence: CDR1 GTSNPN, CDR2 SVGIG (reference sequence). The CDR3 DNA is TGTGCCTGGAGTTTACCGGGAGTGGGAGGAGATACGCAGTATTTT. Its translation is CAWSLPGVGGDTQYF.

With respect to this clone: The junction differs from germline at one of its ends, possibly a read error. V and J are TRBV12-3 or TRBV12-4 and TRBJ1-1; D possibly corresponds to TRBD1 (5 bases). The CDR3 sequence is 12 residues long. The CDR3 loop reads CASTLWGTEAFF. CDR3 bases: TGTGCCAGCACTTTATGGGGGACTGAAGCTTTCTTT.

The genes are TRBV29-1 and TRBJ1-6; D is unclear. The germline V and J ends were trimmed by 5 bases and 6 bases, with 11 bases remaining between them. The length of the CDR3 is 13 residues. Germline V lookup: CDR1 SQVTM, CDR2 ANQGSEA. CDR3: CSVRRETNSPLHF. For the CDR3, the DNA is TGCAGCGTTCGCCGGGAGACTAATTCACCCCTCCACTTT.

This chain connects TRBV20-1 to TRBJ2-1; D not resolved. V was shortened by 6 bases and J by 7 bases, with 10 bases between the two germline ends. Looked up from germline, CDR1 is DFQATT and CDR2 is SNEGSKA (reference sequence). The CDR3 covers 11 residues. The CDR3 DNA follows: TGCAGTGCCCGGCCCGAGAATGAGCAGTTCTTC. This gives the protein CSARPENEQFF.

This chain connects TRBV7-3 to TRBJ2-1; 11 bases are a match to TRBD1. CDR3 length: 17 residues. The germline gives CDR1 SGHTA, CDR2 FQGTGA. V trimming: 5 bases; J trimming: 7 bases; junction bases outside the gene matches: 13. This CDR3 reads CASSATPGQGALNEQFF. The CDR3 region has the DNA TGTGCCAGCAGCGCAACCCCCGGACAGGGGGCGCTTAATGAGCAGTTCTTC.

The chain recombines TRBV28 with TRBJ2-7, with D unresolved. CDR3 length: 14 residues. Germline V gene data show CDR1 as MDHEN and CDR2 as SYDVKM. Trimming removed 2 bases from V and 2 bases from J, with 10 bases in between. DNA for the CDR3: TGTGCCAGCAGTTTAGGCGCTCCCGCCTACGAGCAGTACTTC. Residues: CASSLGAPAYEQYF.

This clone was seen a single time. The V gene is TRBV27, the J gene TRBJ1-1; no firm D call. V was cut by 3 bases and J by 2 bases, with 7 bases left in between. Per the germline V gene, CDR1 is MNHEY and CDR2 is SMNVEV (reference sequence). CDR3 size: 13 residues. CDR3 sequence reads: CASSLGSNTEAFF. The CDR3 DNA reads TGTGCCAGCAGTTTGGGGAGTAACACTGAAGCTTTCTTT.

The chain links TRBV10-2 to TRBJ1-1; tentatively, D is TRBD1 (6 bases). The CDR3 extends over 16 amino acids. CDR1 is WSHSY and CDR2 is SAAADI in the germline V gene. Trimming removed 8 bases at V and 4 bases at J, with 23 bases between. DNA of the CDR3: TGCGCCAGCTTCCGAAAGGGGGGTCAGGGCGGCACTGAAGCTTTCTTT. Amino acids: CASFRKGGQGGTEAFF.

V usage is TRBV27 and J usage is TRBJ2-7, with D unclear. Per germline, CDR1 MNHEY and CDR2 SMNVEV (reference sequence). V lost 5 bases, J lost 0 bases, and 14 bases lay in between. This CDR3 region has 15 residues. The CDR3 DNA sequence: TGTGCCAGCAGTCCCATGGCGCTAAGCTCCTACGAGCAGTACTTC. Protein sequence: CASSPMALSSYEQYF.

This chain joins TRBV25-1 and TRBJ1-1, with a weak D call TRBD1 (5 bases). The CDR3 is 12 residues long. Germline CDR1 and CDR2: MGHDK and SYGVNS. V lost 1 base, J lost 7 bases, and 7 bases lay in between. CDR3: CASSEWGSEAFF. The CDR3 nucleotides read TGTGCCAGCAGTGAATGGGGCAGTGAAGCTTTCTTT.

This chain connects TRBV14 to TRBJ2-1, with D unresolved. Trimming pared 0 bases from V and 2 bases from J, leaving 8 bases between. Germline CDR1 is SGHDN and CDR2 is FVKESK. The CDR3 contains 15 residues. The CDR3 region has the DNA TGTGCCAGCAGCCAAGACGCCCGGACCTACAATGAGCAGTTCTTC. Translation: CASSQDARTYNEQFF.

This chain connects TRBV28 to TRBJ2-6, with D unresolved. The V and J ends lost 3 bases and 1 base respectively, with 1 base between them. This CDR3 contains 13 residues. Germline assignment: CDR1 MDHEN and CDR2 SYDVKM. The CDR3 DNA sequence: TGTGCCAGCAGTTTTTCTGGGGCCAACGTCCTGACTTTC. Its translation: CASSFSGANVLTF. The full variable domain, in which reference TRBV28 and TRBJ2-6 provide the parts outside the CDR3, is DVKVTQSSRYLVKRTGEKVFLECVQDMDHENMFWYRQDPGLGLRLIYFSYDVKMKEKGDIPEGYSVSREKKERFSLILESASTNQTSMYLCASSFSGANVLTFGAGSRLTVL.

This clone was seen only once. The V call is TRBV5-1, the J call TRBJ1-2, with D perhaps matching TRBD1 (6 bases). The germline V and J ends were trimmed by 6 bases and 3 bases, with 12 bases remaining between them. The CDR3 contains 13 residues. Germline V gives CDR1 SGHRS, CDR2 YFSETQ. CDR3 sequence reads: CASTRAGDYGYTF. The CDR3 region has the DNA TGCGCCAGCACCCGGGCAGGGGACTATGGCTACACCTTC.

This chain links TRBV2 with TRBJ2-7; 8 bases line up with TRBD2. The CDR3 covers 14 residues. J lost 0 bases, V lost 11 bases, and 9 bases had no gene match. CDR1 is SNHLY and CDR2 is FYNNEI in the germline V gene. In DNA form, the CDR3 reads TGTGCCGGTTCCTCGGGGGGGAGCTCCTACGAGCAGTACTTC. Translation: CAGSSGGSSYEQYF.

The sample holds a few counts of this clone. V usage is TRBV12-5 and J usage is TRBJ2-1, with D unclear. Trimming cost V 6 bases and J 8 bases, with 11 bases left between them. Germline V gene sequence: CDR1 LGHNT, CDR2 FRNRAP. The CDR3 spans 12 residues. The CDR3 bases are TGTGCTAGTGGCCTCCCCCTACATGAGCAGTTCTTC. This codes for CASGLPLHEQFF.

This rearrangement joins TRBV6-2 or TRBV6-3 to TRBJ2-1; D is undetermined. V gave up 2 bases and J gave up 7 bases, with 9 bases separating them. The CDR3 has 13 amino acids. The V gene's germline CDR1 is MNHEY and CDR2 SVGEGT. The CDR3 reads CASSYRLRNEQFF. In nucleotides, the CDR3 is TGTGCCAGCAGTTACCGCCTGAGGAATGAGCAGTTCTTC.

Details on this clone: The junction differs from germline at one of its ends, possibly a read error. The V and J genes are TRBV7-7 and TRBJ2-7, with a weak D call TRBD2 (7 bases). Germline CDR1 SSHAT, CDR2 FNYEAQ (reference sequence). The CDR3 covers 15 residues. The CDR3 reads CASSLGGGGNYEQYF. The CDR3, as DNA: TGTGCTAGCAGCTTAGGGGGGGGAGGCAACTACGAGCAGTACTTC. Combining the CDR3 with reference TRBV7-7 and TRBJ2-7 gives the whole variable domain GAGVSQSPRYKVTKRGQDVTLRCDPISSHATLYWYQQALGQGPEFLTYFNYEAQPDKSGLPSDRFSAERPEGSISTLTIQRTEQRDSAMYRCASSLGGGGNYEQYFGPGTRLTVT.

The CDR3 region has the DNA TGTGCCAGCAGCCCCTGGAGGGAAGGTGAGCAGTTCTTC. Protein product: CASSPWREGEQFF. V gene TRBV5-4 combines with J gene TRBJ2-1, with a tentative D call TRBD2 (6 bases). The CDR3 is 13 residues long. Deletions cut 4 bases from V and 9 bases from J, with 14 bases between. Germline V CDR1 and CDR2: SGHNT, YYREEE (reference sequence).

J is TRBJ1-4 and V is TRBV9, with D maybe TRBD1 (6 bases). Trimming stripped 4 bases from V and 2 bases from J, with 15 bases between. Germline-derived CDR1 and CDR2 are SGDLS and YYNGEE. The CDR3 is 16 residues long. CDR3 DNA: TGTGCCAGCAGCTCACGGACGGGGGGCACTAATGAAAAACTGTTTTTT. Translating it yields CASSSRTGGTNEKLFF.

CDR3 protein: CSAPSGVGYTF. In DNA, the CDR3 is TGCAGTGCCCCCTCCGGGGTTGGCTACACCTTC. The chain uses TRBV20-1 and TRBJ1-2, with D unresolved. The germline gives CDR1 DFQATT, CDR2 SNEGSKA (reference sequence). The CDR3 is made up of 11 amino acids. Deletions cut 6 bases from V and 7 bases from J, with 12 bases between.

The rearrangement links TRBV6-2 or TRBV6-3 to TRBJ1-2; perhaps TRBD1 as D (6 bases). CDR3 length: 15 residues. V was pared by 0 bases and J by 4 bases, with 12 bases between. CDR1 and CDR2 (germline): MNHEY, SVGEGT. The DNA of the CDR3 is TGTGCCAGCAGTTACTCGAACAGGGCCCTCTATGGCTACACCTTC. This encodes CASSYSNRALYGYTF.

The chain couples TRBV6-5 to TRBJ2-4; perhaps TRBD2 as D (6 bases). CDR1 is MNHEY and CDR2 is SVGAGI in the germline V gene. V was cut by 8 bases and J by 8 bases, with 19 bases left in between. The CDR3 totals 14 residues. The CDR3 sequence is CASGQGGSPHIQYF. The CDR3 DNA reads as TGTGCCAGCGGGCAGGGAGGCTCCCCCCACATTCAGTACTTC.

The table lists this clone with a count of one. J is TRBJ2-1 and V is TRBV10-3; 9 nucleotides match TRBD2. V lost 3 bases, J lost 1 base, and 4 bases stayed unmatched. CDR3 size: 16 residues. The V gene's germline CDR1 is ENHRY and CDR2 SYGVKD. The CDR3 protein is CAISESLAGSYNEQFF. CDR3 nucleotide sequence: TGTGCCATCAGTGAATCCCTAGCGGGATCCTACAATGAGCAGTTCTTC.

The chain combines TRBV6-5 with TRBJ2-7; 8 nucleotides line up with TRBD1. Germline CDR1 MNHEY, CDR2 SVGAGI. V lost 6 bases, J lost 6 bases, and 7 bases stayed unmatched. The CDR3 runs 13 residues. CDR3 in amino acids: CASRGRGLGEQYF. As DNA, the CDR3 is TGTGCCAGCAGAGGCAGGGGGCTTGGCGAGCAGTACTTC.

The CDR3 coding sequence is TGTGCCAGCAGCTTAGGGACAGGAGGCTACTCCGAGCAGTACTTC. This translates into CASSLGTGGYSEQYF. The rearrangement links TRBV13 to TRBJ2-7; a weak D match, TRBD1 (6 bases). CDR1 is PRHDT, CDR2 FYEKMQ, per germline (reference sequence). The CDR3 runs 15 residues. Between the trimmed V and J ends, which lost 0 bases and 6 bases, there was a span of 15 bases.

J is TRBJ2-3 and V is TRBV4-1, with D unclear. V lost 2 bases and J 6 bases, leaving 12 bases between the germline ends. Per the germline V gene, CDR1 is MGHRA and CDR2 is YSYEKL. This CDR3 region has 14 residues. CDR3 sequence: CASSQPVPGDTQYF. The CDR3, as DNA: TGCGCCAGCAGCCAACCCGTCCCCGGGGATACGCAGTATTTT.

This rearrangement joins TRBV3-1 (or the pseudogene TRBV3-2) to TRBJ1-2; D may be TRBD1 (6 bases). Trimming took 0 bases from V and 5 from J, leaving 13 bases between them. CDR1 and CDR2 from the germline V gene are LGHDT and YNNKEL (reference sequence). The CDR3 has 15 residues. The CDR3 DNA reads as TGTGCCAGCAGCCAAGATGCGCAGGGGTTATATGGCTACACCTTC. It is translated as CASSQDAQGLYGYTF.

This sequence joins TRBV6-4 and TRBJ2-7; 14 nucleotides agree with TRBD2. The CDR3 is 17 residues long. V trimming: 2 bases; J trimming: 0 bases; junction bases outside the gene matches: 3. Germline CDR1 reads MRHNA; CDR2 reads SNTAGT. The CDR3 is CASSDKTSGGASYEQYF. CDR3 nucleotide sequence: TGTGCCAGCAGTGACAAGACTAGCGGGGGGGCCTCCTACGAGCAGTACTTC.

The J gene is TRBJ1-2, the V gene TRBV7-2; D might be TRBD1 (5 bases). The V gene's germline CDR1 is SGHTA and CDR2 FQGNSA. The V gene lost 8 bases and the J gene lost 2 bases, with 9 bases spanning the gap. This CDR3 has 12 residues. The CDR3 reads CASGAGNYGYTF. CDR3 sequence (DNA): TGTGCCAGCGGGGCCGGAAACTATGGCTACACCTTC.

The chain links TRBV3-1 (or the pseudogene TRBV3-2) to TRBJ2-3; TRBD2 might be the D (5 bases). The V end was cut by 0 bases, the J end by 5 bases, with 21 bases between. The V gene's germline CDR1 is LGHDT and CDR2 YNNKEL (reference sequence). The CDR3 consists of 18 residues. Written as DNA, the CDR3 is TGTGCCAGCAGCCAAGAGGGAACCCTAGCCCCCCCACGAGATACGCAGTATTTT. Translating it yields CASSQEGTLAPPRDTQYF.

V gene TRBV9 combines with J gene TRBJ1-6; TRBD1 matches 7 bases. The CDR3 consists of 14 residues. The V and J ends lost 3 bases and 9 bases, in that order; junction bases with no gene match: 6. Looked up from germline, CDR1 is SGDLS and CDR2 is YYNGEE. DNA of the CDR3: TGTGCCAGCAGCGGTACAGGGGTCGGTTCACCCCTCCACTTT. It yields the protein CASSGTGVGSPLHF.

The gene calls are TRBV10-3 and TRBJ2-3, with D possibly matching TRBD2 (6 bases). Trimming removed 3 bases at V and 0 bases at J, with 16 bases between. Germline assignment: CDR1 ENHRY and CDR2 SYGVKD. CDR3 length: 17 amino acids. In nucleotides, the CDR3 is TGTGCCATCAGTGACCGCGGGCTAGCGACTAGCACAGATACGCAGTATTTT. It codes for CAISDRGLATSTDTQYF.